A single sample is the source of the 21 T cell receptor beta chains below, sequenced in a study of T cell changes during pregnancy in multiple sclerosis (dated by TCRdb to between 2019 and 2020). Libraries were built with the immunoSEQ multiplex PCR assay. TCRdb limited this immuneACCESS table to in-frame rearrangements with V and J called. A share of clones is missing; checked studies link under half to unresolved V genes, and the rest is unexplained. In all, the sample holds about 24,000 clones, and 88% of those were seen once. 0.65% to 0.85% of the sample rests with the top ten. Sequences were derived from CD4+ T cells from peripheral blood mononuclear cells, sampled in the first trimester of pregnancy. The receptors originated from a female donor in good health, enrolled as a control in a pregnancy study.

The chain joins TRBV7-3 to TRBJ2-2, with D possibly TRBD2 on 5 matching bases. Germline V gene sequence: CDR1 SGHTA, CDR2 FQGTGA. Trimming cost V 2 bases and J 7 bases, with 11 bases left between them. This CDR3 spans 14 amino acids. The CDR3 region is CASSLQYGDGELFF. The CDR3, as DNA: TGTGCCAGCAGCTTACAGTACGGGGACGGGGAGCTGTTTTTT.

The gene calls are TRBV7-2 and TRBJ1-1, with 9 bases matching TRBD1. V lost 4 bases, J lost 8 bases, and 8 bases stayed unmatched. This CDR3 region has 14 residues. The V gene's germline CDR1 is SGHTA and CDR2 FQGNSA. The CDR3 DNA reads TGTGCCAGCAGCTACTTAAGGGGGACAGGGGAAGCTTTCTTT. Translation: CASSYLRGTGEAFF. Full variable domain (missing parts from reference TRBV7-2 and TRBJ1-1): GAGVSQSPSNKVTEKGKDVELRCDPISGHTALYWYRQSLGQGLEFLIYFQGNSAPDKSGLPSDRFSAERTGGSVSTLTIQRTQQEDSAVYLCASSYLRGTGEAFFGQGTRLTVV.

The sample holds one count of this clone. The junction and the germline gene differ at one end; a read error may be behind it. The rearrangement uses TRBV28 and TRBJ2-5; possibly TRBD1 for D (5 bases). CDR1 and CDR2 (germline): MDHEN, SYDVKM. There are 15 residues in the CDR3. The CDR3 DNA sequence: TGTGCCAGCAGTTTAGTACAGGTCAAAGAAGACACCCAGTACTTC. Its translation: CASSLVQVKEDTQYF.

The genes are TRBV7-9 and TRBJ1-1; TRBD1 matches at 7 bases. Germline CDR1 is SEHNR and CDR2 is FQNEAQ (reference sequence). This CDR3 spans 18 amino acids. Trimming at V came to 5 bases and at J to 0 bases, leaving 15 bases not matched to a gene. The CDR3 DNA sequence: TGTGCCAGCAGCCTCCAAGACATGTACAGGGGTATGAACACTGAAGCTTTCTTT. This codes for CASSLQDMYRGMNTEAFF. Together with reference TRBV7-9 and TRBJ1-1, the CDR3 gives the full variable domain: DTGVSQNPRHKITKRGQNVTFRCDPISEHNRLYWYRQTLGQGPEFLTYFQNEAQLEKSRLLSDRFSAERPKGSFSTLEIQRTEQGDSAMYLCASSLQDMYRGMNTEAFFGQGTRLTVV.

J is TRBJ2-5 and V is TRBV7-3, with a possible D match to TRBD2 (6 bases). Trimming took off 6 bases at V and 5 bases at J, with 13 bases between the two ends. Looked up from germline, CDR1 is SGHTA and CDR2 is FQGTGA. The CDR3 runs 13 residues. In DNA form, the CDR3 reads TGTGCCAGCAGTGGGGGGATTGGGGAGACCCAGTACTTC. As protein: CASSGGIGETQYF.

The V and J genes are TRBV5-5 and TRBJ1-1; weak D call: TRBD1 (5 bases). From germline, CDR1 is SGHKS and CDR2 YYEKEE (reference sequence). Trimming took off 1 base at V and 0 bases at J, with 13 bases between the two ends. The CDR3 spans 16 residues. DNA of the CDR3: TGTGCCAGCAGCTTGTTGTCAGGGAACATGAACACTGAAGCTTTCTTT. This translates into CASSLLSGNMNTEAFF. The full variable domain, in which reference TRBV5-5 and TRBJ1-1 provide the parts outside the CDR3, is DAGVTQSPTHLIKTRGQQVTLRCSPISGHKSVSWYQQVLGQGPQFIFQYYEKEERGRGNFPDRFSARQFPNYSSELNVNALLLGDSALYLCASSLLSGNMNTEAFFGQGTRLTVV.

V gene TRBV2 combines with J gene TRBJ2-5; a weak D match, TRBD2 (6 bases). Germline CDR1 and CDR2: SNHLY and FYNNEI. CDR3 length: 16 amino acids. Trimming left V 2 bases short and J 5 bases short, with 18 bases between. The CDR3 protein is CASSERRTGDRETQYF. CDR3 DNA: TGTGCCAGCAGTGAAAGGCGAACGGGAGATCGGGAGACCCAGTACTTC.

V usage is TRBV18 and J usage is TRBJ1-6, with TRBD1 matching 10 bases. J was trimmed by 7 bases and V by 3 bases; bases with no gene match: 3. CDR3 length equals 15 residues. In germline, CDR1 is KGHSH, CDR2 LQKENI. DNA of the CDR3: TGTGCCAGCTCACCGACAGGGGGCGTGAATTCACCCCTCCACTTT. This sequence encodes CASSPTGGVNSPLHF.

The sample holds a few counts of this clone. The rearrangement uses TRBV11-2 and TRBJ2-1, with 12 bases identical to TRBD2. Per germline, CDR1 SGHAT and CDR2 FQNNGV. Trimming removed 5 bases from V and 6 bases from J; junction bases left unmatched: 8. The CDR3 contains 16 residues. The DNA for the CDR3 is TGTGCCAGCAGCCAGCGACTAGCGGGGGACTCCAATGAGCAGTTCTTC. It yields the protein CASSQRLAGDSNEQFF.

V usage is TRBV28 and J usage is TRBJ2-7; a possible D gene is TRBD2 (5 bases). The germline V and J ends were trimmed by 6 bases and 2 bases, with 8 bases remaining between them. Germline lookup yields CDR1 MDHEN and CDR2 SYDVKM. The length of the CDR3 is 12 residues. Written as DNA, the CDR3 is TGTGCCAGCAGACTCGGGACCTACGAGCAGTACTTC. It is translated as CASRLGTYEQYF.

This chain connects TRBV5-6 to TRBJ1-2; the D is unclear. Looked up from germline, CDR1 is SGHDT and CDR2 is YYEEEE. V lost 2 bases, J lost 3 bases, and 8 bases lay in between. The CDR3 is made up of 13 amino acids. CDR3 residues: CASSFGEDYGYTF. The CDR3 bases are TGTGCCAGCAGCTTCGGCGAGGACTATGGCTACACCTTC.

V is TRBV28 and J is TRBJ1-1; tentative D call: TRBD1 (5 bases). This CDR3 has 12 residues. The ends were cut back, 5 bases at V and 6 bases at J, with 10 bases in the middle. The germline CDR1 and CDR2 sequences are MDHEN and SYDVKM. The CDR3 nucleotides are TGTGCCAGCAGTCCCTGGGGGGCTGAAGCTTTCTTT. Protein: CASSPWGAEAFF.

The chain is built from TRBV15 and TRBJ2-5; 9 bases map to TRBD2. The CDR3 spans 16 residues. CDR1 and CDR2 from the germline V gene are LNHNV and YYDKDF (reference sequence). With 1 base clipped from V and 13 bases from J, the junction kept 16 bases outside the gene matches. CDR3 region: CATSRATGTSLGAAYF. DNA for the CDR3: TGTGCCACCAGCAGAGCGACGGGGACTAGCTTAGGTGCGGCGTACTTC.

This chain uses TRBV5-1 with TRBJ1-2; no definite D call. The CDR3 covers 14 residues. In germline, CDR1 is SGHRS, CDR2 YFSETQ. The V end lost 0 bases, the J end lost 4 bases, and 10 bases lay between the germline ends. In DNA form, the CDR3 reads TGCGCCAGCAGCTTGGTTCCGGAGACCTATGGCTACACCTTC. The encoded protein is CASSLVPETYGYTF.

This clone was counted a few times. DNA for the CDR3: TGTGCCAGCTCAATTGGGACAGGGGCGAACACTGAAGCTTTCTTT. Amino acid sequence: CASSIGTGANTEAFF. This chain joins TRBV18 and TRBJ1-1, with 10 bases matching TRBD1. CDR1 and CDR2 from the germline V gene are KGHSH and LQKENI. The CDR3 runs to 15 residues. The J segment lost 1 base and the V segment lost 5 bases, leaving 4 bases of the junction unmatched.

The chain's CDR3 is CASSENWLATEAFF. CDR3 DNA: TGTGCCAGCAGTGAAAATTGGTTGGCCACTGAAGCTTTCTTT. The rearrangement joins TRBV6-1 to TRBJ1-1; D is unclear. Trimming cost V 2 bases and J 4 bases, with 11 bases left between them. The CDR3 consists of 14 residues. Germline V gives CDR1 MNHNS, CDR2 SASEGT.

V is TRBV6-1 and J is TRBJ2-1, with a possible D match to TRBD1 (6 bases). Trimming removed 0 bases at V and 9 bases at J, with 18 bases between. The germline V gene has CDR1 MNHNS and CDR2 SASEGT. CDR3 length equals 16 residues. The CDR3 loop reads CASSEASAGATFEQFF. The CDR3 DNA reads TGTGCCAGCAGTGAAGCCTCGGCAGGGGCGACCTTTGAGCAGTTCTTC.

This clone appeared a single time. The chain employs TRBV6-5 and TRBJ2-6; possible D gene TRBD1, 6 bases. From germline, CDR1 is MNHEY and CDR2 SVGAGI. The V gene lost 2 bases and the J gene lost 4 bases, with 9 bases spanning the gap. The CDR3 runs 15 residues. The CDR3 nucleotides are TGTGCCAGCAGTTACGGGGGCGACGGGGCCAACGTCCTGACTTTC. Protein sequence: CASSYGGDGANVLTF.

The V and J genes are TRBV7-2 and TRBJ1-5, with D tentatively TRBD1 (6 bases). The CDR3 totals 15 residues. Germline V lookup: CDR1 SGHTA, CDR2 FQGNSA. The germline V and J ends were trimmed by 5 bases and 2 bases, with 13 bases remaining between them. CDR3 region: CASSPKPGGNQPQHF. The CDR3 DNA reads TGTGCCAGCAGCCCTAAACCAGGGGGCAATCAGCCCCAGCATTTT.

V usage is TRBV18 and J usage is TRBJ1-6; D possibly corresponds to TRBD1 (6 bases). CDR1 and CDR2 from the germline V gene are KGHSH and LQKENI. Trimming removed 5 bases from V and 10 bases from J, with 21 bases in between. There are 16 residues in the CDR3. CDR3 sequence reads: CASSTSTGSPRSPLHF. The CDR3 DNA reads TGTGCCAGCTCAACTTCTACAGGGAGCCCTAGATCACCCCTCCACTTT.

The chain links TRBV19 to TRBJ1-5; TRBD1 is a possible D gene (6 bases). The germline gives CDR1 LNHDA, CDR2 SQIVND (reference sequence). This CDR3 contains 13 residues. V lost 9 bases to trimming and J lost 2 bases, with 11 bases between them. The CDR3 DNA is TGTGCCAGCCAGGGGCAGGGCAATCAGCCCCAGCATTTT. Protein product: CASQGQGNQPQHF.